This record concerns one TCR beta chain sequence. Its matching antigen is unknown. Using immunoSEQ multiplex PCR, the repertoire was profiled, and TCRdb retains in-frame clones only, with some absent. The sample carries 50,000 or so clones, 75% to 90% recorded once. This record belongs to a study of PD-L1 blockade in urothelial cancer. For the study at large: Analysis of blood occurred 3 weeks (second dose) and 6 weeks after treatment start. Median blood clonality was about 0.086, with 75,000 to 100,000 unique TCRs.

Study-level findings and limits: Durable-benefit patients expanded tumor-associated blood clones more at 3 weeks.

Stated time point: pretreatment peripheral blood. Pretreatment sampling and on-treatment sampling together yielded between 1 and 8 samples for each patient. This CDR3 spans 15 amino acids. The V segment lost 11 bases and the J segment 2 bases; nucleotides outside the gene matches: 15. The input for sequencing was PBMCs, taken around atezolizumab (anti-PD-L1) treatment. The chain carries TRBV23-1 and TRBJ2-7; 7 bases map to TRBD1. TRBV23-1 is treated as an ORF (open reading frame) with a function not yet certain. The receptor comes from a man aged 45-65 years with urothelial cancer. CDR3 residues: CAAKGAMRRPYEQYF. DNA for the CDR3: TGCGCCGCAAAGGGGGCGATGCGGAGACCCTACGAGCAGTACTTC.